This T cell receptor (beta chain) is from a study of T cells in Graves' hyperthyroidism and ophthalmopathy. Study in general: Peripheral blood collection took place at initial diagnosis, before any treatment.

Amplified TCR beta CDR3 regions came from RNA transcripts. With the HTBI primer set, the TCR CDR3 went through a first round of RT-PCR. TCRdb reanalysed the multiplex PCR reads using MiXCR and keeps one entry per CDR3 protein. The table lists some 740,000 distinct CDR3 sequences, 14% of them singletons. Stability of Graves' hyperthyroidism was defined as absent ophthalmopathy progression within 18 months. Patients with uncontrolled infections, other autoimmune diseases, pregnancy or lactation were excluded. The V gene lost 8 bases and the J gene lost 6 bases, with 17 bases spanning the gap. This CDR3 contains 13 residues. Study findings and constraints: Researchers report that a 13 V-J model separated ophthalmopathy from stable hyperthyroidism.

This clonotype was detected many times. The antigen is unknown. The chain combines TRBV12-3 or TRBV12-4 with TRBJ2-7, with D perhaps matching TRBD2 (5 bases). The receptor was isolated from a woman aged 18-29 years with Graves' hyperthyroidism. The sample taken for sequencing was blood. The CDR3: CASAVEVGREQYF. The CDR3 DNA sequence: TGTGCCAGCGCTGTGGAGGTAGGGCGCGAGCAGTACTTC.